This entry describes one T cell receptor (beta chain). Its antigen is still unknown. This CDR3 region has 14 residues. Trimming removed 6 bases from V and 8 bases from J; junction bases left unmatched: 8. Germline CDR1 SNHLY, CDR2 FYNNEI. Produced via immunoSEQ multiplex PCR; TCRdb's table is partial and in-frame only. The repertoire holds fewer than 130,000 clones, with about 88% as singletons. This sample is part of a study of T cell responses to AZD1222 COVID-19 vaccine. On the study more broadly: Combined were second doses at about 4 or about 12 weeks. Study findings and constraints: Nearly half of unique spike-specific TCRs reportedly avoided B.1.351 and B.1.1.7 mutated regions. Clonal diversity may have been underestimated, and the donors were mostly white British, with more females than males. There were vaccine-associated CD4 TCRs across spike, dominant at 160-218 and 743-854.

The sequencing used peripheral blood, collected on day 0 of AZD1222 vaccination. The source of this sequence is an adult in good health. This chain joins TRBV2 and TRBJ1-2, with 11 positions matching TRBD1. The CDR3 nucleotides are TGTGCCAGCAGACCTGGACAGGGGGCGGCAGGCTACACCTTC. This encodes CASRPGQGAAGYTF.